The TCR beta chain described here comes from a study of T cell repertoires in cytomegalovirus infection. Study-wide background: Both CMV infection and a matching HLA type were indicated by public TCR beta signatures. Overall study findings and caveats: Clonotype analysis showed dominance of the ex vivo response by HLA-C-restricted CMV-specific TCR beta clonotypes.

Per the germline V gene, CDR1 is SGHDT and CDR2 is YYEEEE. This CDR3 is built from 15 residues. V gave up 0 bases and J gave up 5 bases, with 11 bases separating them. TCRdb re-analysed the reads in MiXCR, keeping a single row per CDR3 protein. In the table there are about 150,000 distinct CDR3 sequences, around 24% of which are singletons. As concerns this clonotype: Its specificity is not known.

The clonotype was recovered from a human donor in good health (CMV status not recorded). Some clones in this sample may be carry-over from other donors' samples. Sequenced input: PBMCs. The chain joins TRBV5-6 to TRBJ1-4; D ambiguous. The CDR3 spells CASSLAITGNEKLFF. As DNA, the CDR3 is TGTGCCAGCAGCTTGGCCATTACGGGGAATGAAAAACTGTTTTTT.